These T cell receptor beta chains were read from a single sample in a study of blood T cell repertoires in COVID-19. Generated by immunoSEQ multiplex PCR, the TCRdb table keeps only in-frame clones and is missing some. Of around 260,000 clones in the sample, around 82% were seen once. Sequencing was carried out using peripheral blood. Receptors were obtained from a person aged 65-85 years with COVID-19, enrolled during active disease. CDR3s include the opening cysteine and the closing phenylalanine or tryptophan. The D gene is left open where the match is weak. Clone size is stated in some rows and not others, as once, few, many or a class when expanded.

V gene,J gene,D gene,clone size,CDR3 DNA,CDR3 protein
TRBV5-1,TRBJ2-5,NA,NA,TGCGCCAGCAGGATCGAGGAGACCCAGTACTTC,CASRIEETQYF
TRBV19,TRBJ2-2,TRBD2,NA,TGTGCCAGTAGTATTAGAGGGACTAGCGGAAACACCGGGGAGCTGTTTTTT,CASSIRGTSGNTGELFF
TRBV9,TRBJ2-3,TRBD2,NA,TGTGCCAGTACGAGGACTAGCGCGAACACAGATACGCAGTATTTT,CASTRTSANTDTQYF
TRBV19,TRBJ2-7,TRBD1,NA,TGTGCCAGTAGTCTTCAATCCGGGACAGCTACCCGATCCTACGAGCAGTACTTC,CASSLQSGTATRSYEQYF
TRBV12-3/TRBV12-4,TRBJ2-2,NA,NA,TGTGCCAGCAGTCTAGGAGAGGCCGGGGAGCTGTTTTTT,CASSLGEAGELFF
TRBV7-2,TRBJ2-2,TRBD2,NA,TGTGCCAGCACAAAATCTAGCGGGAGTGGCACCGGGGAGCTGTTTTTT,CASTKSSGSGTGELFF
TRBV11-3,TRBJ1-1,NA,NA,TGTGCCAGCAGCTTACGTGCGGGCAGTAGTGACACTGAAGCTTTCTTT,CASSLRAGSSDTEAFF
TRBV28,TRBJ2-3,TRBD2,NA,TGTGCCAGCAGTTCGCCGGGGGGTCGGTCCTCAGATACGCAGTATTTT,CASSSPGGRSSDTQYF
TRBV2,TRBJ1-3,NA,NA,TGTGCCAGCAGAACCAGGGGAACTGGAAACACCATATATTTT,CASRTRGTGNTIYF
TRBV19,TRBJ1-4,TRBD1,NA,TGTGCCAGTAGTATTGGGACAGCCGAAAAACTGTTTTTT,CASSIGTAEKLFF
TRBV27,TRBJ2-1,TRBD2,NA,TGTGCCAGCAGTTTAGCGGGCCCCGACGGGGGGAATGAGCAGTTCTTC,CASSLAGPDGGNEQFF
TRBV19,TRBJ1-1,NA,NA,TGTGCCAGTAGTATACGATGGGAGGGGAAGAACACTGAAGCTTTCTTT,CASSIRWEGKNTEAFF
TRBV5-1,TRBJ1-1,TRBD1,NA,TGCGCCAGCAGACACACAGGGGACCCACAGAGGAACACTGAAGCTTTCTTT,CASRHTGDPQRNTEAFF
TRBV3-1/TRBV3-2,TRBJ1-2,NA,NA,TGTGCCAGCAGCCCACTCCGCCCTACTAACTATGGCTACACCTTC,CASSPLRPTNYGYTF
TRBV18,TRBJ2-1,NA,NA,TGTGCCAGCTCACCAGCGCGTCGGGAGCAGTTCTTC,CASSPARREQFF
TRBV2,TRBJ2-5,TRBD2,NA,TGTGCCAGCAGTGAAGTTCTCGCGTTTGGGACTAGCGAGCCGTACTTC,CASSEVLAFGTSEPYF
TRBV6-5,TRBJ1-6,NA,NA,TGTGCCAGCACCCTAACACAGGGTAATTCACCCCTCCACTTT,CASTLTQGNSPLHF
TRBV25-1,TRBJ1-2,NA,NA,TGTGCCAGCAGTGAAATTGACAGCGAAGGCTATGGCTACACCTTC,CASSEIDSEGYGYTF
TRBV7-3,TRBJ1-6,NA,few,TGTGCCAGCAGCTTATCTAACAGGAATTCACCCCTCCACTTT,CASSLSNRNSPLHF
TRBV7-9,TRBJ1-1,NA,NA,TGTGCCAGCAGCTTATATGGGGGGACTGAAGCTTTCTTT,CASSLYGGTEAFF
TRBV6-2/TRBV6-3,TRBJ2-2,NA,NA,TGTGCCAGCAGTTGGACACGGAACACCGGGGAGCTGTTTTTT,CASSWTRNTGELFF
TRBV5-4,TRBJ1-2,NA,once,TGTGCCAGCAGCCGCAGCATACAGCTTAACTATGGCTACACCTTC,CASSRSIQLNYGYTF
TRBV3-1/TRBV3-2,TRBJ2-1,TRBD2,once,TGTGCCAGCAGCCAGGAGGGACTAGCGGGAGATTACTATGAGCAGTTCTTC,CASSQEGLAGDYYEQFF
TRBV6-2/TRBV6-3,TRBJ2-3,TRBD1,few,TGTGCCAGCGGCCTACTGGGGACAGGGGGCTCAGGGAGTACGCAGTATTTT,CASGLLGTGGSGSTQYF
TRBV28,TRBJ1-4,NA,once,TGTGCCGTGGGGGAGGTGGGTGAAAAACTGTTTTTT,CAVGEVGEKLFF
TRBV6-5,TRBJ1-6,NA,NA,TGTGCCAGCAGTTACGTGGGCAGGGAATCACCCCTCCACTTT,CASSYVGRESPLHF
TRBV27,TRBJ2-7,NA,NA,TGTGCCAGCAGTCCATCCCTGAGCTCCTACGAGCAGTACTTC,CASSPSLSSYEQYF
TRBV28,TRBJ2-7,NA,NA,TGTGCCAGCAGTTTATTGGCAGGTAGCTCCTACGAGCAGTACTTC,CASSLLAGSSYEQYF
TRBV10-3,TRBJ1-5,TRBD1,NA,TGTGCCATCAGTGAGGGGACAGATCAGCCCCAGCATTTT,CAISEGTDQPQHF
TRBV28,TRBJ1-5,NA,NA,TGTGCCAGCATTCAACCAGGCAATCAGCCCCAGCATTTT,CASIQPGNQPQHF
TRBV28,TRBJ1-3,NA,NA,TGTGCCAGCAGCTCCTACAGCTCTGGAAACACCATATATTTT,CASSSYSSGNTIYF
TRBV24-1,TRBJ1-1,NA,NA,TGTGCCACCAGTGATTTCGGGGGGTGGACTGAAGCTTTCTTT,CATSDFGGWTEAFF
TRBV5-4,TRBJ2-5,NA,NA,TGTGCCAGCAGCTTGGCCCAGACTCAAGAGACCCAGTACTTC,CASSLAQTQETQYF
TRBV19,TRBJ1-5,NA,NA,TGTGCCAGTAGTATAGGTACAGGCCCCAATCAGCCCCAGCATTTT,CASSIGTGPNQPQHF
TRBV5-5,TRBJ2-7,NA,few,TGTGCCAGCAGCTTGTCCCCTTTGGCCGTTCTCTACGAGCAGTACTTC,CASSLSPLAVLYEQYF
TRBV7-3,TRBJ2-2,TRBD2,NA,TGTGCCAGCAGCAAAGAACCCGGGACGGGGGGCACCGGGGAGCTGTTTTTT,CASSKEPGTGGTGELFF